These T cell receptor beta chains were read from a single sample in a study of blood T cell repertoires in COVID-19. Sequencing was performed with immunoSEQ multiplex PCR; in TCRdb, only in-frame clones are kept and a portion is missing. The sample lists fewer than 300,000 clones, 80% to 95% occurring once. Sequenced material: PBMCs or T cells enriched from blood (not recorded which). These TCRs come from a woman in her 30s who had recovered from COVID-19. The CDR3 runs from the conserved cysteine through the conserved F or W. A D gene is named only where the DNA matches it firmly. Not every row has a clone size; where given, it reads once, few, many or a size class.

cdr3_nt	cdr3_aa	v_call	j_call	d_call	clone_size
TGTGCCAGCAGTAGGGACAGTTACACTGAAGCTTTCTTT	CASSRDSYTEAFF	TRBV2	TRBJ1-1	TRBD1	-
TGTGCCACCAGTGATAGGCTAGCGGGAGTCTCCAATGAGCAGTTCTTC	CATSDRLAGVSNEQFF	TRBV24-1	TRBJ2-1	TRBD2	-
TGTGCCTGGGAAGCGGGAGAGGCAGATACGCAGTATTTT	CAWEAGEADTQYF	TRBV30	TRBJ2-3	TRBD2	-
TGTGCCAGCAGCTTAGGGACAGCCAACTATGGCTACACCTTC	CASSLGTANYGYTF	TRBV5-4	TRBJ1-2	TRBD1	-
TGCGCCAGCAGCCAAGTAAATCAGCCCCAGCATTTT	CASSQVNQPQHF	TRBV4-1	TRBJ1-5	-	-
TGTGCCAGCGTAGCGTTGGGGGGGGACAATGAGCAGTTCTTC	CASVALGGDNEQFF	TRBV7-9	TRBJ2-1	TRBD2	-
TGTGCCAGCAGCCCACACCGGGACAGGGGGCATGAGCAGTTCTTC	CASSPHRDRGHEQFF	TRBV7-2	TRBJ2-1	TRBD1	once
TGTGCCAGCAGTTATAGAGTTTTCTACGAGCAGTACTTC	CASSYRVFYEQYF	TRBV6-5	TRBJ2-7	-	once
TGTGCCAGTAGTCCACAGGGGGGCAATCAGCCCCAGCATTTT	CASSPQGGNQPQHF	TRBV19	TRBJ1-5	TRBD1	-
TGTGCCAGCAGCTCTATACTTGACAATGAGCAGTTCTTC	CASSSILDNEQFF	TRBV28	TRBJ2-1	-	-
TGTGCCAGCTCCCTTACCCAACAAGCGGCCCTCCACTTT	CASSLTQQAALHF	TRBV2	TRBJ1-6	-	-
TGTGCCAGCAGCGTAGGGGGGGCTGGAAACACCATATATTTT	CASSVGGAGNTIYF	TRBV9	TRBJ1-3	-	-
TGTGCCAGTAGTCCCCGACAGGGGGCTAATGAAAAACTGTTTTTT	CASSPRQGANEKLFF	TRBV19	TRBJ1-4	TRBD1	once
TGTGCCACCAGCAGAGAATTGCACTCCTATGGCTACACCTTC	CATSRELHSYGYTF	TRBV15	TRBJ1-2	-	-
TGTGCCAGTAGTAAAGGTAGCGGGTTCAGCACAGATACGCAGTATTTT	CASSKGSGFSTDTQYF	TRBV19	TRBJ2-3	TRBD2	-
TGTGCCAGCAGTTTAAATGGGGCATTGTCCCAAGAGACCCAGTACTTC	CASSLNGALSQETQYF	TRBV27	TRBJ2-5	-	-
TGCAGTGCTAGAGCAGGGCTGGGAGCTTTCTTT	CSARAGLGAFF	TRBV20-1	TRBJ1-1	-	-
TGTGCCAGCAGCCTAGGAGGACAGTCATCCTACGAGCAGTACTTC	CASSLGGQSSYEQYF	TRBV9	TRBJ2-7	-	few
TGTGCCAGCAGTTTATACAGGGGATTCTACGAGCAGTACTTC	CASSLYRGFYEQYF	TRBV27	TRBJ2-7	TRBD1	once
TGTGCCAGCAGTTTGGCAGGACACACAGATACGCAGTATTTT	CASSLAGHTDTQYF	TRBV27	TRBJ2-3	-	-
TGCGCCAGCAGCCGTCGGGGGGCGCCGGGTGGCTACACCTTC	CASSRRGAPGGYTF	TRBV5-1	TRBJ1-2	-	-
TGTGCCAGCAGGACAGGGGCTTTAGCCACTGAAGCTTTCTTT	CASRTGALATEAFF	TRBV28	TRBJ1-1	TRBD1	-
TGTGCCAGCAGCTTGTCCGCGGGAGTAGGCGCCAAAAACATTCAGTACTTC	CASSLSAGVGAKNIQYF	TRBV5-4	TRBJ2-4	TRBD2	-
TGTGCCAGCAGTCCACGGACGGGACAGCAAGAGACCCAGTACTTC	CASSPRTGQQETQYF	TRBV27	TRBJ2-5	TRBD1	-
TGTGCCAGCTCACCTTCCACGGCGGGGAACACTGAAGCTTTCTTT	CASSPSTAGNTEAFF	TRBV18	TRBJ1-1	-	-
TGTGCCAGCAGTATAATCGCGGGAGTGACGTATGAGCAGTTCTTC	CASSIIAGVTYEQFF	TRBV6-6	TRBJ2-1	TRBD2	few
TGTGCCAGCAGTTTACCTCCGACTAGCGGGAGGGCCTGGTATGAGCAGTTCTTC	CASSLPPTSGRAWYEQFF	TRBV27	TRBJ2-1	TRBD2	-
TGTGCCAGCAGTTTCTATAGCGGGAGCACAGATACGCAGTATTTT	CASSFYSGSTDTQYF	TRBV28	TRBJ2-3	TRBD2	-